This passage covers 29 T cell receptor beta chains from one sample sequenced in a study of shared clonotypes between healthy human individuals. The data were produced by immunoSEQ multiplex PCR, yet TCRdb's version contains in-frame clones alone and is incomplete. The sample carries around 1.5 million clones, 95% to 99% recorded once. Specimen: naive CD4+ T cells sorted from blood. Subset of the sample: CD45RA+ positively selected. These receptors came from a man aged 30-40 years in good health.

The V gene is TRBV5-4, the J gene TRBJ2-5; no reliable D call. Deletions cut 0 bases from V and 3 bases from J, with 9 bases between. The CDR3 has 14 residues. Germline CDR1 is SGHNT and CDR2 is YYREEE (reference sequence). The CDR3 sequence: CASSLGSEKETQYF. In DNA form, the CDR3 reads TGTGCCAGCAGCTTGGGGTCCGAGAAAGAGACCCAGTACTTC.

The chain is built from TRBV27 and TRBJ2-7; no definite D call. The germline V and J ends were trimmed by 3 bases and 11 bases, with 11 bases remaining between them. The germline V gene encodes CDR1 MNHEY and CDR2 SMNVEV (reference sequence). This CDR3 has 11 amino acids. CDR3 nucleotide sequence: TGTGCCAGCAGTTTTGGGCCCGCTAAGTACTTC. It encodes CASSFGPAKYF.

V is TRBV4-3 and J is TRBJ2-6, with D perhaps matching TRBD1 (7 bases). Deletions cut 1 base from V and 1 base from J, with 14 bases between. The CDR3 has 18 amino acids. Germline CDR1 LGHNA, CDR2 YSLEER. CDR3 residues: CASSQAQGGLSGANVLTF. CDR3 DNA sequence: TGCGCCAGCAGCCAAGCCCAGGGGGGTTTGTCTGGGGCCAACGTCCTGACTTTC.

On this clone: The same CDR3 also results from other DNA sequences found in this sample. The chain couples TRBV5-1 to TRBJ1-1; no clear D gene. This CDR3 is 14 amino acids long. Between the trimmed V and J ends, which lost 0 bases and 4 bases, there was a span of 10 bases. CDR1 SGHRS and CDR2 YFSETQ come from the germline V gene. CDR3 residues: CASSLGRGSTEAFF. The CDR3 DNA is TGCGCCAGCAGCTTGGGACGAGGGAGCACTGAAGCTTTCTTT.

This chain connects TRBV7-2 to TRBJ2-7; 9 positions match TRBD1. The germline V gene encodes CDR1 SGHTA and CDR2 FQGNSA. J lost 4 bases, V lost 5 bases, and 6 bases had no gene match. The CDR3 totals 14 residues. In DNA, the CDR3 is TGTGCCAGCAGCCTCGACAGGGGGTATTACGAGCAGTACTTC. Protein: CASSLDRGYYEQYF. Looking up the rest from reference TRBV7-2 and TRBJ2-7 gives the full variable domain: GAGVSQSPSNKVTEKGKDVELRCDPISGHTALYWYRQSLGQGLEFLIYFQGNSAPDKSGLPSDRFSAERTGGSVSTLTIQRTQQEDSAVYLCASSLDRGYYEQYFGPGTRLTVT.

The V and J genes are TRBV20-1 and TRBJ1-1; D is undetermined. The ends were cut back, 0 bases at V and 3 bases at J, with 2 bases in the middle. CDR3 length: 11 residues. Germline-derived CDR1 and CDR2 are DFQATT and SNEGSKA (reference sequence). The CDR3 region is CSAREYTEAFF. DNA for the CDR3: TGCAGTGCTAGAGAATACACTGAAGCTTTCTTT.

The gene calls are TRBV30 and TRBJ2-1; 8 bases are shared with TRBD1. The CDR3 has 13 amino acids. Trimming took 4 bases from V and 9 from J; bases not matched to a gene: 8. In germline, CDR1 is GTSNPN, CDR2 SVGIG (reference sequence). In nucleotides, the CDR3 is TGTGCCTGGACTAATGACAGGGGCTCTGAGCAGTTCTTC. Protein sequence: CAWTNDRGSEQFF.

This clone was seen just once. The chain combines TRBV5-5 with TRBJ1-2, with 7 bases aligning to TRBD1. J was trimmed by 0 bases and V by 5 bases; bases with no gene match: 4. Per the germline V gene, CDR1 is SGHKS and CDR2 is YYEKEE (reference sequence). The CDR3 has 14 amino acids. The CDR3 DNA reads TGTGCCAGCAGTAGGACAGGATCTAACTATGGCTACACCTTC. Its translation is CASSRTGSNYGYTF.

The chain has TRBV15 and TRBJ1-5; no clear D. V was shortened by 0 bases and J by 1 base, with 4 bases between the two germline ends. Germline V gives CDR1 LNHNV, CDR2 YYDKDF (reference sequence). CDR3 size: 14 residues. CDR3 residues: CATSRDASNQPQHF. The CDR3 bases are TGTGCCACCAGCAGAGATGCGAGCAATCAGCCCCAGCATTTT.

V is TRBV7-9 and J is TRBJ2-7; possible D gene TRBD2, 5 bases. Germline V gives CDR1 SEHNR, CDR2 FQNEAQ (reference sequence). CDR3 length: 17 residues. V was cut by 4 bases and J by 0 bases, with 19 bases left in between. CDR3 loop: CASSWETGRGSSYEQYF. The CDR3 DNA reads as TGTGCCAGCAGCTGGGAAACGGGCCGGGGAAGCTCCTACGAGCAGTACTTC. The full variable domain, its missing parts supplied by reference TRBV7-9 and TRBJ2-7, is DTGVSQNPRHKITKRGQNVTFRCDPISEHNRLYWYRQTLGQGPEFLTYFQNEAQLEKSRLLSDRFSAERPKGSFSTLEIQRTEQGDSAMYLCASSWETGRGSSYEQYFGPGTRLTVT.

This chain connects TRBV11-2 to TRBJ1-4; D unresolved. There are 14 residues in the CDR3. The ends were cut back, 1 base at V and 8 bases at J, with 11 bases in the middle. In germline, CDR1 is SGHAT, CDR2 FQNNGV. The CDR3 here is CASSLGPSGEKLFF. CDR3 nucleotides: TGTGCCAGCAGCTTAGGCCCATCGGGGGAAAAACTGTTTTTT.

The chain employs TRBV7-7 and TRBJ2-1, with D possibly TRBD2 on 5 matching bases. V was pared by 4 bases and J by 4 bases, with 8 bases between. The CDR3 is 13 residues long. Looked up from germline, CDR1 is SSHAT and CDR2 is FNYEAQ (reference sequence). Here the CDR3 DNA reads TGTGCCAGCAGCTCCGGACTTTACAATGAGCAGTTCTTC. It codes for CASSSGLYNEQFF.

The genes are TRBV29-1 and TRBJ2-7, with 7 bases lining up with TRBD2. The CDR3 runs to 17 residues. Germline V gene lookup returns CDR1 SQVTM and CDR2 ANQGSEA. With 0 bases clipped from V and 0 bases from J, the junction kept 11 bases outside the gene matches. For the CDR3, the DNA is TGCAGCGTTGAAGATCGAAGTGGCGGGAGAGTCTCCTACGAGCAGTACTTC. It encodes CSVEDRSGGRVSYEQYF.

This chain connects TRBV5-1 to TRBJ2-1, with D tentatively TRBD2 (6 bases). This CDR3 region has 14 residues. V shed 6 bases and J shed 8 bases, with 18 bases lying between them. The germline gives CDR1 SGHRS, CDR2 YFSETQ. CDR3 region: CASTTTGATHEQFF. CDR3 bases: TGCGCCAGCACGACGACGGGAGCGACCCATGAGCAGTTCTTC.

V usage is TRBV5-1 and J usage is TRBJ2-2; D might be TRBD2 (6 bases). Per germline, CDR1 SGHRS and CDR2 YFSETQ. The CDR3 loop spans 18 amino acids. V was shortened by 1 base and J by 0 bases, with 16 bases between the two germline ends. The CDR3 region is CASSLRSSEFANTGELFF. Here the CDR3 DNA reads TGCGCCAGCAGCTTGCGTTCTAGCGAGTTCGCGAACACCGGGGAGCTGTTTTTT.

This chain connects TRBV11-2 to TRBJ1-1; 10 nucleotides line up with TRBD1. Per the germline V gene, CDR1 is SGHAT and CDR2 is FQNNGV. The CDR3 loop spans 14 amino acids. V was clipped by 5 bases and J by 11 bases; unmatched bases: 11. As DNA, the CDR3 is TGTGCCAGCAGCCCTCCGGGACAGGGGAACGGGGCTTTCTTT. Encoded protein: CASSPPGQGNGAFF.

This clone has only one observation. The V call is TRBV4-3, the J call TRBJ2-5; D unclear. There are 16 residues in the CDR3. V gave up 4 bases and J gave up 2 bases, with 17 bases separating them. CDR1 and CDR2 from the germline V gene are LGHNA and YSLEER. CDR3 coding DNA: TGCGCCAGCAGCCGCTCGACCCGCTCAGGACAAGAGACCCAGTACTTC. Translation: CASSRSTRSGQETQYF.

This chain connects TRBV9 to TRBJ2-6; 9 bases are shared with TRBD2. J gave up 0 bases and V 0 bases, and 4 bases lay outside the gene matches. This CDR3 contains 18 residues. Germline assignment: CDR1 SGDLS and CDR2 YYNGEE. Here the CDR3 reads CASSVALAGLSGANVLTF. CDR3 nucleotide sequence: TGTGCCAGCAGCGTAGCTCTAGCGGGACTCTCTGGGGCCAACGTCCTGACTTTC.

The chain combines TRBV11-2 with TRBJ2-1; 7 nucleotides align to TRBD2. The germline V gene encodes CDR1 SGHAT and CDR2 FQNNGV. Losses at the gene ends were 5 bases for V and 1 base for J; bases not matched to a gene: 8. This CDR3 region has 16 residues. The CDR3 DNA follows: TGTGCCAGCAGCCCATTTAGCGGGTTTTCCTACAATGAGCAGTTCTTC. Residues: CASSPFSGFSYNEQFF.

The rearrangement links TRBV10-3 to TRBJ2-7; TRBD1 agrees at 9 bases. CDR1 and CDR2 from the germline V gene are ENHRY and SYGVKD. The CDR3 contains 14 residues. The V segment lost 11 bases and the J segment 0 bases; nucleotides outside the gene matches: 8. CDR3 coding DNA: TGTGCCGTATCAGCGGGACAGGGCTCCTACGAGCAGTACTTC. It translates to CAVSAGQGSYEQYF.

The chain uses TRBV9 and TRBJ2-7; D not resolved. Germline assignment: CDR1 SGDLS and CDR2 YYNGEE. The CDR3 has 12 residues. Deletions cut 0 bases from V and 0 bases from J, with 1 base between. CDR3 bases: TGTGCCAGCAGCGTAGCCTCCTACGAGCAGTACTTC. Translation: CASSVASYEQYF.

The J gene is TRBJ2-1, the V gene TRBV11-1; D might be TRBD2 (5 bases). CDR1 is SGHAT, CDR2 FQDESV, per germline (reference sequence). V lost 5 bases and J 9 bases, leaving 23 bases between the germline ends. This CDR3 region has 16 residues. Here the CDR3 reads CASSPRTARDGVEQFF. The CDR3 DNA is TGTGCCAGCAGCCCCCGGACCGCGAGGGATGGTGTTGAGCAGTTCTTC.

In the case of this clone: The sample has other DNA sequences that encode this CDR3 too. The J gene is TRBJ2-5, the V gene TRBV9, with D perhaps assigned TRBD1 or TRBD2 (5 bases each). Trimming left V 1 base short and J 3 bases short, with 13 bases between. This CDR3 contains 15 residues. Germline V CDR1 and CDR2: SGDLS, YYNGEE. CDR3 loop: CASSVSGTSEETQYF. For the CDR3, the DNA is TGTGCCAGCAGCGTATCGGGGACGAGTGAAGAGACCCAGTACTTC.

The chain is built from TRBV6-5 and TRBJ1-2, with D hard to call. This CDR3 contains 13 residues. Germline values: CDR1 MNHEY, CDR2 SVGAGI. V dropped 0 bases and J dropped 8 bases, with 10 bases sitting between them. The CDR3 spells CASSYSREIGYTF. Here the CDR3 DNA reads TGTGCCAGCAGTTACTCCCGGGAGATCGGCTACACCTTC.

This clone has a single count. V usage is TRBV30 and J usage is TRBJ1-2; D might be TRBD1 (5 bases). V was shortened by 8 bases and J by 5 bases, with 24 bases between the two germline ends. Germline V gene sequence: CDR1 GTSNPN, CDR2 SVGIG (reference sequence). This CDR3 has 15 residues. For the CDR3, the DNA is TGTGCCGGTAAAAACTTTCAGGGCCGAACTTATGGCTACACCTTC. It specifies CAGKNFQGRTYGYTF.

V and J are TRBV18 and TRBJ2-3; D possibly uses TRBD1 or TRBD2 (5 bases each). This CDR3 is built from 14 residues. The germline V and J ends were trimmed by 3 bases and 3 bases, with 10 bases remaining between them. CDR1 and CDR2 from the germline V gene are KGHSH and LQKENI. This chain's CDR3 is CASSPDWGTDTQYF. In nucleotides, the CDR3 is TGTGCCAGCTCACCCGATTGGGGGACAGATACGCAGTATTTT. Complete variable domain (other parts from reference TRBV18 and TRBJ2-3): NAGVMQNPRHLVRRRGQEARLRCSPMKGHSHVYWYRQLPEEGLKFMVYLQKENIIDESGMPKERFSAEFPKEGPSILRIQQVVRGDSAAYFCASSPDWGTDTQYFGPGTRLTVL.

This clone was found once. V gene TRBV14 combines with J gene TRBJ2-2, with D hard to call. Germline V gene sequence: CDR1 SGHDN, CDR2 FVKESK. V was trimmed by 5 bases and J by 4 bases, leaving 17 bases between them. The CDR3 extends over 16 amino acids. The CDR3 sequence: CASSSQSSLPTGELFF. The CDR3 nucleotides read TGTGCCAGCAGCAGCCAGTCGAGTTTGCCCACCGGGGAGCTGTTTTTT.

The chain joins TRBV15 to TRBJ1-5; D may be TRBD1 (5 bases). CDR3 length equals 18 residues. Germline V gene data show CDR1 as LNHNV and CDR2 as YYDKDF (reference sequence). V shed 1 base and J shed 5 bases, with 21 bases lying between them. The DNA of the CDR3 is TGTGCCACCAGCAGAGGGGAGGGGTCGTCCATTTTTTATCAGCCCCAGCATTTT. Encoded protein: CATSRGEGSSIFYQPQHF. Complete variable domain (other parts from reference TRBV15 and TRBJ1-5): DAMVIQNPRYQVTQFGKPVTLSCSQTLNHNVMYWYQQKSSQAPKLLFHYYDKDFNNEADTPDNFQSRRPNTSFCFLDIRSPGLGDTAMYLCATSRGEGSSIFYQPQHFGDGTRLSIL.

The chain couples TRBV28 to TRBJ2-7; TRBD2 aligns across 9 bases. The CDR3 runs to 13 residues. Germline loops: CDR1 MDHEN, CDR2 SYDVKM. Written as DNA, the CDR3 is TGTGACGGATGGGCGGGAGGGCCGTGCGAGCAGTACTTC. Translating gives CDGWAGGPCEQYF.